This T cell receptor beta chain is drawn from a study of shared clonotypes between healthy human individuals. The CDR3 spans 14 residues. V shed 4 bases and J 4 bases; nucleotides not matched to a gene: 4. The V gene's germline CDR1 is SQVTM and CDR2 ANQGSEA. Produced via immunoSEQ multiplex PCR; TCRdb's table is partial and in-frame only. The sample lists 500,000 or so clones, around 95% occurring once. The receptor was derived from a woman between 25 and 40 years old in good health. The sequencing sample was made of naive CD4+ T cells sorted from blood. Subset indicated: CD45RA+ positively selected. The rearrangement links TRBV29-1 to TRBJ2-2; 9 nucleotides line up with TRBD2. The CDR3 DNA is TGCAGCGTTGGAGGCGGGAGGGCCACCGGGGAGCTGTTTTTT. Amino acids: CSVGGGRATGELFF.